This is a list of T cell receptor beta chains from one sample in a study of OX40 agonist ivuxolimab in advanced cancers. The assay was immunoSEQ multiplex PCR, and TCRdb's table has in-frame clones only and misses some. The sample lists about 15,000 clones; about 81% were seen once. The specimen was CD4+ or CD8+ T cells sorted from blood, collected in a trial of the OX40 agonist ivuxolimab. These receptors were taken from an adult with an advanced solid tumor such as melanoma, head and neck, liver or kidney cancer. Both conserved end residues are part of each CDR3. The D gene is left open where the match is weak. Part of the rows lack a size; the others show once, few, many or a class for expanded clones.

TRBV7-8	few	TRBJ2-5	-	CASSPLQGWETQYF	TGTGCCAGCAGCCCACTACAGGGTTGGGAGACCCAGTACTTC
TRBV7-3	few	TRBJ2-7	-	CASSPRLGYEQYF	TGTGCCAGCAGCCCTAGACTAGGCTACGAGCAGTACTTC
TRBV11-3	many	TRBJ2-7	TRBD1	CASSSGDREQYF	TGTGCCAGCAGCTCAGGGGACAGGGAGCAGTACTTC
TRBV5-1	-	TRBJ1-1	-	CASSLAADNTEAFF	TGCGCCAGCAGCTTGGCCGCGGACAACACTGAAGCTTTCTTT
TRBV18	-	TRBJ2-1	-	CASSDTGQGNEQFF	TGTGCCAGCTCAGACACAGGGCAAGGCAATGAGCAGTTCTTC
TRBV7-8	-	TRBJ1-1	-	CASSKQGFNTEAFF	TGTGCCAGCAGCAAACAGGGCTTTAACACTGAAGCTTTCTTT
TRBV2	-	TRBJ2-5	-	CASSLGRQETQYF	TGTGCCAGCAGTCTGGGCAGACAAGAGACCCAGTACTTC
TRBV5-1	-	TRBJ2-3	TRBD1	CASSGFTGGGGDTQYF	TGCGCCAGCAGCGGCTTTACAGGGGGCGGTGGAGATACGCAGTATTTT
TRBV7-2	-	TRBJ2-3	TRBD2	CASSFPGLAGETDTQYF	TGTGCCAGCAGCTTCCCAGGACTAGCGGGGGAAACAGATACGCAGTATTTT
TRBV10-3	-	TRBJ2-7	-	CATLGLEVFPYEQYF	TGTGCCACCCTAGGCCTGGAGGTGTTTCCGTACGAGCAGTACTTC
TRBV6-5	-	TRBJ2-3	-	CATTSDTQYF	TGTGCCACCACGTCAGATACGCAGTATTTT
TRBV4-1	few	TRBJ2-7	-	CASSPGVRNYEQYF	TGCGCCAGCAGCCCAGGGGTCCGTAACTACGAGCAGTACTTC
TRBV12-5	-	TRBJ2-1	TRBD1	CASGLPGQGGEDEQFF	TGTGCTAGTGGTTTGCCCGGACAGGGTGGCGAGGATGAGCAGTTCTTC
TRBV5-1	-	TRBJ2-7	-	CASHMDGRYEQYF	TGCGCCAGTCACATGGACGGAAGATACGAGCAGTACTTC